Listed below are T cell receptor beta chains from one sample, sequenced in a study of blood T cell repertoires in COVID-19. The data were produced by immunoSEQ multiplex PCR, yet TCRdb's version contains in-frame clones alone and is incomplete. The sample yields around 300,000 clones, around 86% seen once. The material sequenced was peripheral blood. These TCRs come from a man in his fifties with acute or convalescent COVID-19. The CDR3 runs from the conserved cysteine through the conserved F or W.

J: TRBJ2-5
V: TRBV6-5
CDR3: CASSLAGLYQETQYF

J: TRBJ2-3
V: TRBV6-1
CDR3: CASSVLPPGLSTDTQYF

J: TRBJ1-1
V: TRBV2
CDR3: CASRGIKGDTEAFF

J: TRBJ1-2
V: TRBV2
CDR3: CASSEMRQQANYGYTF

J: TRBJ2-3
V: TRBV5-1
CDR3: CASSLLRGDTQYF

J: TRBJ1-1
V: TRBV6-5
CDR3: CASSYQAIPNTEAFF

J: TRBJ2-1
V: TRBV7-9
CDR3: CASSLANRDPPNNEQFF

J: TRBJ1-4
V: TRBV25-1
CDR3: CASGRGTVATNEKLFF

J: TRBJ1-1
V: TRBV30
CDR3: CAWSIGGRGLNTEAFF

J: TRBJ1-1
V: TRBV2
CDR3: CASSPTTGARAEAFF

J: TRBJ2-7
V: TRBV7-9
CDR3: CASEGTESYEQYF

J: TRBJ2-1
V: TRBV19
CDR3: CASTGVAFSYNEQFF

J: TRBJ1-1
V: TRBV5-4
CDR3: CASSRTGPNTEAFF

J: TRBJ2-2
V: TRBV19
CDR3: CASSPEGILTGELFF

J: TRBJ2-2
V: TRBV11-3
CDR3: CASSRSPLGELFF

J: TRBJ2-5
V: TRBV2
CDR3: CASSRTSGGYQETQYF

J: TRBJ2-3
V: TRBV27
CDR3: CASSWRAGATDTQYF

J: TRBJ1-6
V: TRBV27
CDR3: CASSRGSSYNSPLHF

J: TRBJ2-7
V: TRBV9
CDR3: CASSVGTASYEQYF

J: TRBJ1-3
V: TRBV2
CDR3: CASGTDSTLLYF

J: TRBJ2-5
V: TRBV4-2
CDR3: CASSQDPSGGQETQYF

J: TRBJ1-2
V: TRBV30
CDR3: CAWSFGTGVDYGYTF

J: TRBJ1-5
V: TRBV6-1
CDR3: CASSESRGGSQPQHF

J: TRBJ1-1
V: TRBV12-3/TRBV12-4
CDR3: CASHGTSPEAFF

J: TRBJ2-1
V: TRBV27
CDR3: CASRSGGLKNEQFF

J: TRBJ2-2
V: TRBV2
CDR3: CASQLGYTGELFF

J: TRBJ1-1
V: TRBV9
CDR3: CASSVGAGGFSEAFF

J: TRBJ1-1
V: TRBV18
CDR3: CASSPDSNTEAFF

J: TRBJ2-7
V: TRBV11-2
CDR3: CASSPGLAGGRHTYEQYF

J: TRBJ1-1
V: TRBV5-1
CDR3: CASSLKTRGYTEAFF

J: TRBJ1-4
V: TRBV7-9
CDR3: CASTLGLRLSEKLFF

J: TRBJ2-2
V: TRBV5-6
CDR3: CASSPREGTGELFF

J: TRBJ2-3
V: TRBV4-1
CDR3: CASSQAPAGTGEDTQYF

J: TRBJ2-7
V: TRBV20-1
CDR3: CSASRGTAAYEQYF

J: TRBJ1-2
V: TRBV7-9
CDR3: CASSSTSSGYTF

J: TRBJ2-5
V: TRBV11-3
CDR3: CASSPAGGRTQYF

J: TRBJ1-3
V: TRBV7-9
CDR3: CASSSGQGAIYF

J: TRBJ2-5
V: TRBV5-1
CDR3: CASSLQSSGGAETQYF

J: TRBJ1-1
V: TRBV21-1
CDR3: CASSRNPGTGDTEAFF

J: TRBJ2-3
V: TRBV2
CDR3: CASSAGTDTQYF

J: TRBJ1-2
V: TRBV18
CDR3: CASSPPAGETGYTF

J: TRBJ2-2
V: TRBV10-3
CDR3: CAITETLDGGGELFF

J: TRBJ2-5
V: TRBV11-2
CDR3: CASSSGNSYQETQYF

J: TRBJ1-2
V: TRBV5-1
CDR3: CASSFNGGQGTNYGYTF

J: TRBJ1-5
V: TRBV18
CDR3: CASSRTGPNQPQHF

J: TRBJ1-1
V: TRBV19
CDR3: CASSIRDKNTEAFF

J: TRBJ2-7
V: TRBV2
CDR3: CASKTGDSYEQYF

J: TRBJ2-1
V: TRBV7-8
CDR3: CASSFSSGGNEQFF

J: TRBJ2-7
V: TRBV25-1
CDR3: CASSGRDRTYEQYF

J: TRBJ2-1
V: TRBV19
CDR3: CATTSSVSYNEQFF

J: TRBJ1-1
V: TRBV5-6
CDR3: CASSLTGGAGGTEAFF

J: TRBJ1-4
V: TRBV29-1
CDR3: CSVQGTDEKLFF

J: TRBJ2-1
V: TRBV27
CDR3: CASSEGRLEQFF

J: TRBJ1-5
V: TRBV2
CDR3: CASSEDRGQGQPQHF

J: TRBJ2-3
V: TRBV5-1
CDR3: CASSLEGGALTDTQYF

J: TRBJ2-2
V: TRBV15
CDR3: CATGVTGVIAGELFF

J: TRBJ1-1
V: TRBV18
CDR3: CASSGEADTEAFF

J: TRBJ1-5
V: TRBV2
CDR3: CASSGQGDQPQHF

J: TRBJ1-5
V: TRBV5-6
CDR3: CASSPRWAGRNQPQHF